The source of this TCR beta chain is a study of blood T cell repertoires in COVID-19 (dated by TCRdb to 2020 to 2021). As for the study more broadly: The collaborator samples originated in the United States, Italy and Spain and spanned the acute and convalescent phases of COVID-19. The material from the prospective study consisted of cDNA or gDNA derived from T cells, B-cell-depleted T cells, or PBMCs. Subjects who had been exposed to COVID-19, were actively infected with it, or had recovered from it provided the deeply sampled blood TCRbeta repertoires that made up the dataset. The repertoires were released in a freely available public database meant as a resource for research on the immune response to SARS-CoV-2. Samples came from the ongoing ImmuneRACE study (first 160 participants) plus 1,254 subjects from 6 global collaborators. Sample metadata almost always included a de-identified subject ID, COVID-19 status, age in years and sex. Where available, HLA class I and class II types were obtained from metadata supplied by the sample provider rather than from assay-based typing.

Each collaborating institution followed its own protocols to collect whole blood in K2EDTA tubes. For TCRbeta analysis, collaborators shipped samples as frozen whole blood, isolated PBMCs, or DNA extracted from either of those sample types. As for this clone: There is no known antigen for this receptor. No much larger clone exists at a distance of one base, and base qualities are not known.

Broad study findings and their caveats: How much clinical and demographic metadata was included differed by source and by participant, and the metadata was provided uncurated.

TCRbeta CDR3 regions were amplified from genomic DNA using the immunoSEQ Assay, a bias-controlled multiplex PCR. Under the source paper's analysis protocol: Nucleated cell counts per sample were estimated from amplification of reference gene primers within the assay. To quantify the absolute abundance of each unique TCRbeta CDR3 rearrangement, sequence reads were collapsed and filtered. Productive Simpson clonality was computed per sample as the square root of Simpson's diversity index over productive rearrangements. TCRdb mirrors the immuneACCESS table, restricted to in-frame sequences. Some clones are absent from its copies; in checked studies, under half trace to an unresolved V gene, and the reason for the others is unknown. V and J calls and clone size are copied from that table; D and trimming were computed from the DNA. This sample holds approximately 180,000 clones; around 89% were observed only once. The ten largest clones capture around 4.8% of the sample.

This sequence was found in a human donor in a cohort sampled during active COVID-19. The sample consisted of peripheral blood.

The CDR3 reads CASSADRVVYEQYF. The DNA is as follows: TGTGCCAGCAGCGCGGACAGGGTAGTCTACGAGCAGTACTTC. The sequence links TRBV5-4 to TRBJ2-7, with 8 central nucleotides matching TRBD1. CDR1 and CDR2 are drawn from the germline V gene (reference sequence): SGHNT, YYREEE. Trimming leaves V shorter by 4 bases and J shorter by 3 bases, with the junction holding 6 bases beyond the gene matches. The CDR3 covers 14 residues, taking in both the cysteine and the phenylalanine. Only the CDR3 DNA stays, 42 bases, in frame from base 1.